This T cell receptor beta chain was captured in a study of Graves' ophthalmopathy and Graves' hyperthyroidism. At the level of the study: Peripheral blood (taken before any treatment) was collected at initial diagnosis. Study-wide results and limits: A classifier, a 13-signature model, separated ophthalmopathy from stable hyperthyroidism with about 87% sensitivity and 81.08% specificity.

This clonotype was seen ten or more times. Its target is not known. Serum thyroxine and TRAb, along with clinical symptoms, thyroid ultrasound and orbital computed tomography, were what diagnosis relied on. Researchers took RNA transcripts and amplified TCR beta CDR3 regions from them. HTBI-primed first-round RT-PCR preceded second-round multiplex PCR. Via MiXCR, TCRdb re-called the multiplex PCR reads, giving one row per CDR3 protein. The sample yields over 650,000 distinct CDR3 sequences, about two fifths seen once. CDR1 SNHLY and CDR2 FYNNEI come from the germline V gene. The V and J ends lost 2 bases and 0 bases respectively, with 19 bases between them. The CDR3 extends over 18 amino acids.

Sequences were obtained from peripheral blood. The chain uses TRBV2 and TRBJ1-2; the D gene is possibly TRBD1 (6 bases). This clonotype was obtained from an adult man with Graves' ophthalmopathy. The CDR3 sequence: CASSENRDIDFANYGYTF. In nucleotides, the CDR3 is TGTGCCAGCAGTGAAAACCGGGACATCGACTTTGCTAACTATGGCTACACCTTC. Based on the CDR3 plus reference TRBV2 and TRBJ1-2, the full variable domain is EPEVTQTPSHQVTQMGQEVILRCVPISNHLYFYWYRQILGQKVEFLVSFYNNEISEKSEIFDDQFSVERPDGSNFTLKIRSTKLEDSAMYFCASSENRDIDFANYGYTFGSGTRLTVV.